This record concerns one T cell receptor (beta chain) sequence. Its antigen is not identified. This sample is part of a study of T cell repertoires in cytomegalovirus infection. For the study at large: Indications came from public TCR beta signatures; they pointed to CMV infection and to a matching HLA type. Study observations and caveats: The study identified carriers of CMV plus the relevant HLA from cumulative public TCR beta family frequency. The study found HLA-C-restricted CMV-specific TCR beta clonotypes dominating the ex vivo response.

The V and J ends lost 0 bases and 4 bases respectively, with 6 bases between them. The CDR3 is 13 amino acids. CDR1 and CDR2 from the germline V gene are SGHDN and FVKESK. One entry per CDR3 protein results from TCRdb running MiXCR on the reads. The sample consists of under 200,000 distinct CDR3 sequences, approximately 9.7% of them appearing once. Sequenced input: PBMCs. This TCR was recovered from a human donor in good health (CMV status not recorded). Some clones in this sample may be carry-over from other donors' samples. The chain has TRBV14 and TRBJ1-1; D is undetermined. CDR3 in amino acids: CASSQDFVTEAFF. CDR3 DNA sequence: TGTGCCAGCAGCCAAGATTTCGTCACTGAAGCTTTCTTT. The full variable domain, completed using reference TRBV14 and TRBJ1-1, is EAGVTQFPSHSVIEKGQTVTLRCDPISGHDNLYWYRRVMGKEIKFLLHFVKESKQDESGMPNNRFLAERTGGTYSTLKVQPAELEDSGVYFCASSQDFVTEAFFGQGTRLTVV.